Below are 30 T cell receptor beta chains sequenced from a single sample in a study of response to subunit inactivated influenza vaccine. TCRdb independently ran MiXCR on the RT-PCR reads; one entry per CDR3 protein. The sample yields 250,000 to 350,000 distinct CDR3 sequences, about 20% seen once. Material: PBMCs from blood, obtained less than 22 months after vaccination. The receptors come from a man aged 45 to 70 who received an inactivated influenza vaccine.

This clonotype was detected a few times. J is TRBJ1-1 and V is TRBV25-1; TRBD1 matches at 7 bases. The V gene end was trimmed by 7 bases and the J gene end by 0 bases; junction bases not matched to a gene: 14. Germline V gene lookup returns CDR1 MGHDK and CDR2 SYGVNS. CDR3 length: 17 amino acids. CDR3 sequence: CASTPSGTAPMNTEAFF. CDR3 bases: TGTGCCAGCACCCCCTCCGGGACAGCACCCATGAACACTGAAGCTTTCTTT.

This clonotype was counted many times. The chain has TRBV6-5 and TRBJ1-3; perhaps TRBD1 as D (6 bases). Germline V gives CDR1 MNHEY, CDR2 SVGAGI. V was trimmed by 0 bases and J by 1 base, leaving 10 bases between them. The CDR3 is 16 residues long. The CDR3 DNA sequence: TGTGCCAGCAGTTACTCAGGGGGTTATTCTGGAAACACCATATATTTT. Protein: CASSYSGGYSGNTIYF.

The rearrangement uses TRBV25-1 and TRBJ1-2; TRBD1 matches at 8 bases. Trimming at V came to 6 bases and at J to 5 bases, leaving 5 bases not matched to a gene. The CDR3 spans 13 residues. Germline values: CDR1 MGHDK, CDR2 SYGVNS. CDR3 DNA: TGTGCCAGCAGGGATGACAGGGGTTATGGCTACACCTTC. Translating it yields CASRDDRGYGYTF.

The gene calls are TRBV5-1 and TRBJ2-1; 7 bases map to TRBD2. Looked up from germline, CDR1 is SGHRS and CDR2 is YFSETQ. V trimming: 4 bases; J trimming: 6 bases; junction bases outside the gene matches: 13. This CDR3 spans 16 amino acids. The CDR3 DNA sequence: TGCGCCAGCAGCCCTTCACCGAGCGGGGAACTCAATGAGCAGTTCTTC. This codes for CASSPSPSGELNEQFF.

V usage is TRBV6-2 or TRBV6-3 and J usage is TRBJ2-2; 8 bases match TRBD2. V lost 7 bases and J lost 4; bases outside the gene matches: 5. The germline V gene has CDR1 MNHEY and CDR2 SVGEGT. The CDR3 runs to 14 residues. The CDR3 loop reads CASKSGSSTGELFF. Written as DNA, the CDR3 is TGTGCCAGCAAGAGCGGGAGTAGCACCGGGGAGCTGTTTTTT.

This chain links TRBV7-6 with TRBJ2-3; D possibly matches TRBD1 or TRBD2 (5 bases each). CDR3 size: 14 residues. CDR1 is SGHVS and CDR2 is FNYEAQ in the germline V gene. V lost 7 bases and J lost 3, with 14 bases in between. CDR3 nucleotide sequence: TGTGCCAGCACCACGGGGCTAGGTACAGATACGCAGTATTTT. This translates into CASTTGLGTDTQYF.

J is TRBJ2-1 and V is TRBV24-1, with 11 bases lining up with TRBD1. J lost 5 bases, V lost 7 bases, and 0 bases had no gene match. The germline gives CDR1 KGHDR, CDR2 SFDVKD. The CDR3 spans 13 residues. This chain's CDR3 is CATRGQGDNEQFF. The CDR3 DNA reads as TGTGCCACCAGGGGACAGGGGGACAATGAGCAGTTCTTC.

The CDR3 here is CASSSTQGSEAFF. The CDR3 DNA reads as TGTGCCAGCAGCTCCACACAGGGGAGTGAAGCTTTCTTT. The gene calls are TRBV7-3 and TRBJ1-1; TRBD1 matches 7 bases. V was pared by 4 bases and J by 7 bases, with 6 bases of the junction left unmatched. The CDR3 has 13 amino acids. Germline CDR1 and CDR2: SGHTA and FQGTGA. Drawing the rest from reference TRBV7-3 and TRBJ1-1, the complete variable domain is GAGVSQTPSNKVTEKGKYVELRCDPISGHTALYWYRQSLGQGPEFLIYFQGTGAADDSGLPNDRFFAVRPEGSVSTLKIQRTERGDSAVYLCASSSTQGSEAFFGQGTRLTVV.

In its sample, this clonotype was seen a few times. V usage is TRBV20-1 and J usage is TRBJ1-2, with no clear D. The germline gives CDR1 DFQATT, CDR2 SNEGSKA (reference sequence). The CDR3 sequence is 15 residues long. Trimming cost V 2 bases and J 2 bases, with 15 bases left between them. CDR3 residues: CSARPPGLPNYGYTF. The CDR3 DNA follows: TGCAGTGCTAGACCCCCGGGCCTTCCAAACTATGGCTACACCTTC.

V gene TRBV7-2 combines with J gene TRBJ2-7; TRBD2 matches 12 bases. V was pared by 1 base and J by 2 bases, with 3 bases of the junction left unmatched. Germline V gene lookup returns CDR1 SGHTA and CDR2 FQGNSA. The CDR3 loop spans 16 amino acids. This CDR3 reads CASSLVSSGRAYEQYF. In DNA, the CDR3 is TGTGCCAGCAGCTTAGTGTCTAGCGGGAGGGCCTACGAGCAGTACTTC.

The chain carries TRBV29-1 and TRBJ2-1; 9 nucleotides align to TRBD1. The V and J ends lost 6 bases and 4 bases, in that order; junction bases with no gene match: 7. From germline, CDR1 is SQVTM and CDR2 ANQGSEA. The CDR3 sequence is 14 residues long. CDR3 nucleotides: TGCAGCGTGGGACAGGGTATTGGGTACAATGAGCAGTTCTTC. This gives the protein CSVGQGIGYNEQFF.

The chain combines TRBV5-1 with TRBJ2-3, with 10 bases lining up with TRBD2. This CDR3 spans 17 amino acids. V was pared by 4 bases and J by 4 bases, with 12 bases of the junction left unmatched. Germline V CDR1 and CDR2: SGHRS, YFSETQ. CDR3 amino acids: CASSAALSGGASDTQYF. Here the CDR3 DNA reads TGCGCCAGCAGCGCCGCCCTGAGCGGGGGGGCCTCAGATACGCAGTATTTT.

The gene calls are TRBV5-1 and TRBJ2-7, with 7 positions matching TRBD1. The CDR3 contains 15 residues. V gave up 4 bases and J gave up 2 bases; unmatched junction bases: 9. Germline loops: CDR1 SGHRS, CDR2 YFSETQ. The CDR3 coding sequence is TGCGCCAGCAGCATGGGCCTGACAGGGCCCTACGAGCAGTACTTC. This gives the protein CASSMGLTGPYEQYF.

This clonotype was seen a few times. The genes are TRBV29-1 and TRBJ2-4, with D hard to call. V shed 0 bases and J shed 8 bases, with 14 bases lying between them. The CDR3 extends over 14 amino acids. In germline, CDR1 is SQVTM, CDR2 ANQGSEA. CDR3 loop: CSVEDSGLVDIQYF. CDR3 DNA sequence: TGCAGCGTTGAAGATAGTGGTCTAGTTGACATTCAGTACTTC. The entire variable domain, with the rest obtained from reference TRBV29-1 and TRBJ2-4, is as follows: SAVISQKPSRDICQRGTSLTIQCQVDSQVTMMFWYRQQPGQSLTLIATANQGSEATYESGFVIDKFPISRPNLTFSTLTVSNMSPEDSSIYLCSVEDSGLVDIQYFGAGTRLSVL.

This clonotype was counted a few times. The gene calls are TRBV20-1 and TRBJ1-2, with TRBD1 identical over 7 bases. The CDR3 is 15 residues long. Unmatched junction bases numbered 15, after V lost 1 base and J lost 10 bases. Germline CDR1 DFQATT, CDR2 SNEGSKA (reference sequence). The CDR3 loop is CSARGGTDGTALYTF. The CDR3 coding sequence is TGCAGTGCTAGAGGTGGGACAGACGGGACAGCACTCTACACCTTC.

J is TRBJ2-2 and V is TRBV6-5; D is unclear. Germline-derived CDR1 and CDR2 are MNHEY and SVGAGI. The CDR3 is 14 amino acids. Between the trimmed V and J ends, which lost 4 bases and 4 bases, there was a span of 10 bases. The CDR3 region is CASSSRQITGELFF. The CDR3 nucleotides are TGTGCCAGCAGTTCTCGGCAGATCACCGGGGAGCTGTTTTTT.

V and J are TRBV29-1 and TRBJ2-2, with TRBD1 identical over 10 bases. Germline loops: CDR1 SQVTM, CDR2 ANQGSEA. V shed 6 bases, J shed 4 bases, and the junction held 8 bases outside the gene matches. This CDR3 region has 15 residues. The CDR3 nucleotides read TGCAGCGTACGCCTGGGACAGGGGCTCACCGGGGAGCTGTTTTTT. It encodes CSVRLGQGLTGELFF.

The gene calls are TRBV20-1 and TRBJ2-1; TRBD2 is a possible D gene (6 bases). The CDR3 extends over 16 amino acids. The germline V and J ends were trimmed by 1 base and 1 base, with 14 bases remaining between them. Germline CDR1 reads DFQATT; CDR2 reads SNEGSKA (reference sequence). This chain's CDR3 is CSARAVMGGSYNEQFF. The CDR3 region has the DNA TGCAGTGCTAGAGCTGTAATGGGGGGATCCTACAATGAGCAGTTCTTC.

The chain combines TRBV5-1 with TRBJ2-2, with unresolved D. CDR3 length: 16 residues. V was clipped by 2 bases and J by 0 bases, with 11 bases between them. CDR1 and CDR2 (germline): SGHRS, YFSETQ. CDR3 sequence (DNA): TGCGCCAGCAGCTTTCCAGGCCCCGCGAACACCGGGGAGCTGTTTTTT. Protein: CASSFPGPANTGELFF.

This clonotype was recorded a few times. CDR3 in DNA: TGTGCCAGCAGTGACTGGGTTTCAGATACGCAGTATTTT. Its translation: CASSDWVSDTQYF. The chain links TRBV6-4 to TRBJ2-3; no definite D call. The CDR3 sequence is 13 residues long. Germline CDR1 is MRHNA and CDR2 is SNTAGT. Deletions cut 1 base from V and 4 bases from J, with 6 bases between.

This clonotype was counted between two and nine times. This chain connects TRBV20-1 to TRBJ1-5, with D perhaps TRBD1 (5 bases). Trimming left V 1 base short and J 2 bases short, with 15 bases between. This CDR3 has 16 residues. Germline loops: CDR1 DFQATT, CDR2 SNEGSKA (reference sequence). CDR3 sequence: CSARVIIGGGNQPQHF. The CDR3 nucleotides are TGCAGTGCTAGAGTCATTATTGGGGGTGGCAATCAGCCCCAGCATTTT.

This clonotype was detected only a few times. CDR3 loop: CASSEADTDTQYF. DNA of the CDR3: TGTGCCAGCAGTGAAGCGGACACAGATACGCAGTATTTT. V is TRBV2 and J is TRBJ2-3; no firm D call. The length of the CDR3 is 13 residues. The germline V and J ends were trimmed by 0 bases and 2 bases, with 3 bases remaining between them. Germline V gene sequence: CDR1 SNHLY, CDR2 FYNNEI. Combining the CDR3 with reference TRBV2 and TRBJ2-3 gives the whole variable domain EPEVTQTPSHQVTQMGQEVILRCVPISNHLYFYWYRQILGQKVEFLVSFYNNEISEKSEIFDDQFSVERPDGSNFTLKIRSTKLEDSAMYFCASSEADTDTQYFGPGTRLTVL.

The V gene is TRBV11-3, the J gene TRBJ2-7; 8 bases agree with TRBD1. The trim removed 0 bases at V and 1 base at J, leaving 5 bases unmatched. Germline CDR1 SGHNT, CDR2 YENEEA. This CDR3 region has 16 residues. The CDR3 sequence: CASSLEDRATSYEQYF. DNA for the CDR3: TGTGCCAGCAGCTTAGAGGACAGGGCAACTTCCTACGAGCAGTACTTC.

This clonotype came up a few times. This chain links TRBV5-5 with TRBJ2-5; 9 bases line up with TRBD1. The CDR3 consists of 15 residues. With 4 bases clipped from V and 3 bases from J, the junction kept 7 bases outside the gene matches. From germline, CDR1 is SGHKS and CDR2 YYEKEE (reference sequence). DNA of the CDR3: TGTGCCAGCAGCCTGGACCGGGACAGGGAAGAGACCCAGTACTTC. Translation: CASSLDRDREETQYF.

A few counts support this clonotype. This chain connects TRBV15 to TRBJ1-4; D gene uncertain. The V end lost 3 bases, the J end lost 0 bases, and 11 bases lay between the germline ends. Germline-derived CDR1 and CDR2 are LNHNV and YYDKDF (reference sequence). The CDR3 covers 16 residues. The CDR3 reads CATSSRAVATNEKLFF. As DNA, the CDR3 is TGTGCCACCAGCAGCCGGGCAGTTGCAACTAATGAAAAACTGTTTTTT.

This clonotype came up a few times. The chain recombines TRBV7-6 with TRBJ2-1; TRBD1 aligns across 9 bases. This CDR3 contains 18 residues. Germline CDR1 and CDR2: SGHVS and FNYEAQ. J was trimmed by 5 bases and V by 5 bases; bases with no gene match: 16. DNA for the CDR3: TGTGCCAGCAGCCCGGATCAGGACAGGGGTGTCATTGACAATGAGCAGTTCTTC. Translation: CASSPDQDRGVIDNEQFF.

This chain links TRBV19 with TRBJ2-5; D might be TRBD1 (6 bases). The CDR3 has 15 residues. CDR1 LNHDA and CDR2 SQIVND come from the germline V gene (reference sequence). V dropped 4 bases and J dropped 4 bases, with 16 bases sitting between them. CDR3 loop: CASSTSGTSRETQYF. As DNA, the CDR3 is TGTGCCAGTAGTACCTCCGGGACAAGCCGAGAGACCCAGTACTTC.

The V and J genes are TRBV5-6 and TRBJ1-1; D remains unclear. CDR1 and CDR2 (germline): SGHDT, YYEEEE. Trimming shortened V by 0 bases and J by 0 bases, and 6 bases separated the two germline ends. CDR3 length: 14 residues. The CDR3 DNA follows: TGTGCCAGCAGCTTGGGGAAGGTGAACACTGAAGCTTTCTTT. It is translated as CASSLGKVNTEAFF.

The gene calls are TRBV4-1 and TRBJ2-7; a weak D match, TRBD1 (6 bases). Germline V gives CDR1 MGHRA, CDR2 YSYEKL. The CDR3 is made up of 15 amino acids. The V end lost 0 bases, the J end lost 4 bases, and 13 bases lay between the germline ends. CDR3 loop: CASSQDSTGRYEQYF. CDR3 DNA: TGCGCCAGCAGCCAAGATAGCACAGGGAGATACGAGCAGTACTTC.

V gene TRBV7-2 combines with J gene TRBJ2-7; 11 bases align to TRBD2. Germline V CDR1 and CDR2: SGHTA, FQGNSA. The junction had 12 bases not matched to a gene; V was cut back by 4 bases and J by 7 bases. The CDR3 loop spans 16 amino acids. The CDR3 reads CASSSSGSGRALEQYF. As DNA, the CDR3 is TGTGCCAGCAGCTCTAGTGGTAGCGGGAGGGCCCTAGAGCAGTACTTC.